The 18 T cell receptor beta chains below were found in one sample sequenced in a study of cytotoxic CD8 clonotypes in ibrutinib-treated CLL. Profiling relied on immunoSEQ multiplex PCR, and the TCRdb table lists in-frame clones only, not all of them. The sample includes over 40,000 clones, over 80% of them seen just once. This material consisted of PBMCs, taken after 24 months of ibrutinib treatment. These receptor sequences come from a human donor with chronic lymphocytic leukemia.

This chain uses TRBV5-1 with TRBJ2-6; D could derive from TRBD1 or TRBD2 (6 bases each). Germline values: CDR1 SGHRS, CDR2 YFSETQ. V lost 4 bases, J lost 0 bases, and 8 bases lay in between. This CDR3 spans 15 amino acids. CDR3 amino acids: CASSGGGSGANVLTF. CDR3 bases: TGCGCCAGCAGCGGAGGGGGCTCTGGGGCCAACGTCCTGACTTTC.

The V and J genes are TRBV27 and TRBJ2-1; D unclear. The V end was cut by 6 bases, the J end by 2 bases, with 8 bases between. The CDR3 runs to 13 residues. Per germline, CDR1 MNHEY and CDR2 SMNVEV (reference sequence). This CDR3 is CASSRRAYNEQFF. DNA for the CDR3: TGTGCCAGCAGCCGGAGAGCCTACAATGAGCAGTTCTTC.

The DNA for the CDR3 is TGTGCCAGCCAGACTAGCGTCACCTACAATGAGCAGTTCTTC. Residues: CASQTSVTYNEQFF. The chain joins TRBV28 to TRBJ2-1, with 8 bases matching TRBD2. V lost 8 bases and J lost 2; bases outside the gene matches: 5. Germline lookup yields CDR1 MDHEN and CDR2 SYDVKM. The CDR3 loop spans 14 amino acids.

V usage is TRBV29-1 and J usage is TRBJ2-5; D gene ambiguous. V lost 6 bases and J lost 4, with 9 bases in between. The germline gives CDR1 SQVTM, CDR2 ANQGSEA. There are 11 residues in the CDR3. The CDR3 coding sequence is TGCAGCGTCGGTCTGGGAGAGACCCAGTACTTC. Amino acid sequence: CSVGLGETQYF.

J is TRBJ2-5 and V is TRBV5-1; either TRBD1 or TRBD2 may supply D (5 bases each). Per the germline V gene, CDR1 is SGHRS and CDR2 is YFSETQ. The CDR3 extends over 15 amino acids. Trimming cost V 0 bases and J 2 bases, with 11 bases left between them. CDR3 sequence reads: CASSLDGTSQETQYF. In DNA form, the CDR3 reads TGCGCCAGCAGCTTGGATGGGACCTCACAAGAGACCCAGTACTTC.

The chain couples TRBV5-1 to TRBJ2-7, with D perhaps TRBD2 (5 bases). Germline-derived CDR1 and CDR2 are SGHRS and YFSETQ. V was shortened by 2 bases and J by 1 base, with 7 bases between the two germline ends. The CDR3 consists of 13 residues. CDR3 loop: CASSFGGSYEQYF. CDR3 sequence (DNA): TGCGCCAGCAGCTTTGGCGGGTCCTACGAGCAGTACTTC. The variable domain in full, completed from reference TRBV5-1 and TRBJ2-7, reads KAGVTQTPRYLIKTRGQQVTLSCSPISGHRSVSWYQQTPGQGLQFLFEYFSETQRNKGNFPGRFSGRQFSNSRSEMNVSTLELGDSALYLCASSFGGSYEQYFGPGTRLTVT.

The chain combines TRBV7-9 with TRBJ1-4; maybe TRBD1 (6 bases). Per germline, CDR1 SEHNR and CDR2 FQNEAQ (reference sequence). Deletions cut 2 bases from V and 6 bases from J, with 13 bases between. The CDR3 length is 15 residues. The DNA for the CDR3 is TGTGCCAGCAGCTTAAAAACAGCAGGGGATGAAAAACTGTTTTTT. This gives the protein CASSLKTAGDEKLFF.

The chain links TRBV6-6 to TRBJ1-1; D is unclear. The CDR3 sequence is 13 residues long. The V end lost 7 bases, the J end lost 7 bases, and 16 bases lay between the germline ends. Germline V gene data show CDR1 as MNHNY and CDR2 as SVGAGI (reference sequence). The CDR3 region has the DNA TGTGCCAGCACCGATTCCATGACGGATGAAGCTTTCTTT. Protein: CASTDSMTDEAFF.

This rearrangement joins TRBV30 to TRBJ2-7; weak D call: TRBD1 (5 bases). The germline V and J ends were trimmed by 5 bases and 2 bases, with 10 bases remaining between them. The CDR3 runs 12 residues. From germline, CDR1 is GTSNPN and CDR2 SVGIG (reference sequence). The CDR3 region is CAWETEPYEQYF. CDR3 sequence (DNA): TGTGCCTGGGAGACAGAGCCCTACGAGCAGTACTTC.

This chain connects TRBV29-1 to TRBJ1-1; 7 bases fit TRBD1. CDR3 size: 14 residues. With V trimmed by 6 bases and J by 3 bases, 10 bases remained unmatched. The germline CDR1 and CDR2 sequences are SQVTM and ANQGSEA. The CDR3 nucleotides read TGCAGCGTAACTCCGACAGGGTGGGACACTGAAGCTTTCTTT. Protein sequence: CSVTPTGWDTEAFF.

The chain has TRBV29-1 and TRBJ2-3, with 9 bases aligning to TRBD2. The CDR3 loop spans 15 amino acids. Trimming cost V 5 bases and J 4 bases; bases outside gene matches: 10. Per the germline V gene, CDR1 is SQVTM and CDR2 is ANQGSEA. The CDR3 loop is CSVISSREGSDTQYF. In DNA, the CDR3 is TGCAGCGTTATATCCTCGCGGGAGGGTTCAGATACGCAGTATTTT.

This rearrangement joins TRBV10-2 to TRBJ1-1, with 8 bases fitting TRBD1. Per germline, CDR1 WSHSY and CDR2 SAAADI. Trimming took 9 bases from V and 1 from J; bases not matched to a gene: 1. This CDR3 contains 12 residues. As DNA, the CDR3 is TGCGCCAGTGGACAGGGGAACACTGAAGCTTTCTTT. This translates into CASGQGNTEAFF.

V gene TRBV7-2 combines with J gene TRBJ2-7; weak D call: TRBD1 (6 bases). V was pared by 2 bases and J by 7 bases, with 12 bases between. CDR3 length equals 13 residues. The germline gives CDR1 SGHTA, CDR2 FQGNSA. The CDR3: CASSLTQGWEQYF. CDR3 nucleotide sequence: TGTGCCAGCAGCTTAACCCAGGGGTGGGAGCAGTACTTC.

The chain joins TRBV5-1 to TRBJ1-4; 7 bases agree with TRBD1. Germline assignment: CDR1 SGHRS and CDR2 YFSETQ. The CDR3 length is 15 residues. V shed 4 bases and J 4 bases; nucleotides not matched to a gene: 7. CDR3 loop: CASSPRDSLNEKLFF. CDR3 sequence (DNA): TGCGCCAGCAGCCCGAGGGACAGCCTTAATGAAAAACTGTTTTTT. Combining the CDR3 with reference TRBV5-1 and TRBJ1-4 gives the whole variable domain KAGVTQTPRYLIKTRGQQVTLSCSPISGHRSVSWYQQTPGQGLQFLFEYFSETQRNKGNFPGRFSGRQFSNSRSEMNVSTLELGDSALYLCASSPRDSLNEKLFFGSGTQLSVL.

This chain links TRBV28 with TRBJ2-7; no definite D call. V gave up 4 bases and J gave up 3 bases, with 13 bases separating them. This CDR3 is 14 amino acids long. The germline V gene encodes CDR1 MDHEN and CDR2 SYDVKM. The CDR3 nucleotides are TGTGCCAGCAGTTCCCAGGAAGCGATCTACGAGCAGTACTTC. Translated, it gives CASSSQEAIYEQYF.

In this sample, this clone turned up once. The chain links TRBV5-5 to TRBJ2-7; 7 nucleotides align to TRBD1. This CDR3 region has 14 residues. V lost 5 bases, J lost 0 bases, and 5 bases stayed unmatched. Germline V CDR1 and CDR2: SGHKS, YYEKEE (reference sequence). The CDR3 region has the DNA TGTGCCAGCAGTTCGGGACAGTCCTCCTACGAGCAGTACTTC. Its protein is CASSSGQSSYEQYF.

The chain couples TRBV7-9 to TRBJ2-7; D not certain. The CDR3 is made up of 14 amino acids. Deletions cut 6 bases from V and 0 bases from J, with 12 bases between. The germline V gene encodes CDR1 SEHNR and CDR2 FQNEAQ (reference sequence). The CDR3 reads CASSSERGSYEQYF. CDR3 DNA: TGTGCCAGCAGTTCGGAAAGAGGCTCCTACGAGCAGTACTTC.

The CDR3 here is CASSTANLAGGTDTQYF. The CDR3 DNA is TGTGCCAGCAGCACAGCAAATCTAGCGGGAGGAACAGATACGCAGTATTTT. The chain employs TRBV21-1 and TRBJ2-3; the DNA was not used to check the table's D call, TRBD2. TRBV21-1 is a recognized pseudogene. This CDR3 contains 17 residues.